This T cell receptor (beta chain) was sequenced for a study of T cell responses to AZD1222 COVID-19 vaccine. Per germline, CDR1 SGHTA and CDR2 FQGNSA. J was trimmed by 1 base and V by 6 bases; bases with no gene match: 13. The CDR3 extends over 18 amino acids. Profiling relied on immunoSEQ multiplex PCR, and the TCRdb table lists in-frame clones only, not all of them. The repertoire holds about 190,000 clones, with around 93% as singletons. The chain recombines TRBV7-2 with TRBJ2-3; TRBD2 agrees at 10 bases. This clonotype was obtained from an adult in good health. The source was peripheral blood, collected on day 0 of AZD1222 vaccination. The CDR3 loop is CASRTGLAGVRGTDTQYF. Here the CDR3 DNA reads TGTGCCAGCAGAACAGGGCTAGCGGGAGTGAGGGGCACAGATACGCAGTATTTT. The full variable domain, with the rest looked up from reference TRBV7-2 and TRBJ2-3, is GAGVSQSPSNKVTEKGKDVELRCDPISGHTALYWYRQSLGQGLEFLIYFQGNSAPDKSGLPSDRFSAERTGGSVSTLTIQRTQQEDSAVYLCASRTGLAGVRGTDTQYFGPGTRLTVL.